One sample yielded the 30 T cell receptor beta chains listed below, sequenced in a study of blood T cell repertoires in COVID-19. Method: immunoSEQ multiplex PCR; TCRdb's copy keeps in-frame clones and lacks some. The table lists some 80,000 clones, about 85% of them singletons, with 10% to 11% in the top ten. Sample: peripheral blood. The receptor set was obtained from a man aged 55 to 70 with COVID-19, enrolled during active disease.

This chain links TRBV29-1 with TRBJ2-5; 13 bases map to TRBD2. The germline V gene has CDR1 SQVTM and CDR2 ANQGSEA. J was trimmed by 5 bases and V by 7 bases; bases with no gene match: 10. The CDR3 length is 15 residues. The CDR3 protein is CSADRTSGSGETQYF. The CDR3 DNA sequence: TGCAGCGCCGATAGGACTAGCGGGAGCGGGGAGACCCAGTACTTC.

The rearrangement links TRBV11-1 to TRBJ2-1; D gene unclear. This CDR3 is built from 15 residues. Trimming removed 2 bases from V and 5 bases from J, with 13 bases in between. CDR1 and CDR2 from the germline V gene are SGHAT and FQDESV (reference sequence). The chain's CDR3 is CASSLSELRHNEQFF. The DNA of the CDR3 is TGTGCCAGCAGCTTATCCGAGCTACGTCACAATGAGCAGTTCTTC.

The V gene is TRBV7-9, the J gene TRBJ1-4; 7 bases line up with TRBD1. The V and J ends lost 5 bases and 6 bases, in that order; junction bases with no gene match: 12. The germline gives CDR1 SEHNR, CDR2 FQNEAQ (reference sequence). This CDR3 spans 16 amino acids. In nucleotides, the CDR3 is TGTGCCAGCAGCGAAAACGACAGGGATGTTGATGAAAAACTGTTTTTT. Amino acids: CASSENDRDVDEKLFF.

The count of this clone is one. The V gene is TRBV3-1 (or the pseudogene TRBV3-2), the J gene TRBJ2-7; 11 positions match TRBD2. Germline V gene data show CDR1 as LGHDT and CDR2 as YNNKEL (reference sequence). V gave up 1 base and J gave up 4 bases; unmatched junction bases: 12. The CDR3 sequence is 18 residues long. The CDR3 spells CASSQGFFIAGGRYEQYF. CDR3 bases: TGTGCCAGCAGCCAAGGGTTCTTTATAGCGGGGGGGCGGTACGAGCAGTACTTC.

The chain has TRBV2 and TRBJ1-2, with D perhaps TRBD1 (5 bases). Germline CDR1 and CDR2: SNHLY and FYNNEI. The V end was cut by 4 bases, the J end by 4 bases, with 19 bases between. This CDR3 is built from 16 residues. In DNA form, the CDR3 reads TGTGCCAGCAGTGCCCGGGGGGGACGGGAGGGCTATGGCTACACCTTC. Encoded protein: CASSARGGREGYGYTF. The full variable domain, completed using reference TRBV2 and TRBJ1-2, is EPEVTQTPSHQVTQMGQEVILRCVPISNHLYFYWYRQILGQKVEFLVSFYNNEISEKSEIFDDQFSVERPDGSNFTLKIRSTKLEDSAMYFCASSARGGREGYGYTFGSGTRLTVV.

The chain joins TRBV18 to TRBJ2-1; D is unclear. The CDR3 contains 12 residues. Germline V gives CDR1 KGHSH, CDR2 LQKENI. V lost 1 base, J lost 7 bases, and 5 bases lay in between. The chain's CDR3 is CASSPQENEQFF. The CDR3, as DNA: TGTGCCAGCTCACCACAGGAGAATGAGCAGTTCTTC.

This chain uses TRBV3-1 (or the pseudogene TRBV3-2) with TRBJ2-7; 8 bases line up with TRBD1. There are 11 residues in the CDR3. V was clipped by 6 bases and J by 9 bases; unmatched bases: 4. Germline CDR1 reads LGHDT; CDR2 reads YNNKEL (reference sequence). The CDR3 region has the DNA TGTGCCAGCAGTTTCGGACAGGGGCAGTACTTC. Encoded protein: CASSFGQGQYF.

The chain is built from TRBV7-9 and TRBJ2-3; weak D call: TRBD1 (5 bases). The length of the CDR3 is 14 residues. The germline gives CDR1 SEHNR, CDR2 FQNEAQ (reference sequence). V was cut by 5 bases and J by 2 bases, with 11 bases left in between. The CDR3 reads CASSRRGATDTQYF. Here the CDR3 DNA reads TGTGCCAGCAGCAGGCGTGGGGCCACAGATACGCAGTATTTT.

This clone was observed a few times. V gene TRBV5-6 combines with J gene TRBJ2-1; TRBD2 aligns across 11 bases. The CDR3 loop spans 15 amino acids. V lost 4 bases to trimming and J lost 5 bases; unmatched junction nucleotides: 5. Germline values: CDR1 SGHDT, CDR2 YYEEEE. CDR3 loop: CASSATSGSHNEQFF. As DNA, the CDR3 is TGTGCCAGCAGCGCTACTAGCGGGAGCCACAATGAGCAGTTCTTC.

This clone has just one count. The chain is built from TRBV2 and TRBJ2-2; a possible D gene is TRBD1 (5 bases). The length of the CDR3 is 14 residues. The germline V and J ends were trimmed by 1 base and 4 bases, with 7 bases remaining between them. Germline loops: CDR1 SNHLY, CDR2 FYNNEI. The CDR3: CASSEGTFTGELFF. The CDR3 DNA is TGTGCCAGCAGTGAAGGGACATTCACCGGGGAGCTGTTTTTT.

This chain's CDR3 is CASRQPLDGRGNSYEQYF. The CDR3 bases are TGTGCCAGCAGGCAGCCCTTGGACGGCAGGGGGAACTCCTACGAGCAGTACTTC. The chain recombines TRBV2 with TRBJ2-7, with TRBD1 identical over 7 bases. Germline CDR1 SNHLY, CDR2 FYNNEI. The length of the CDR3 is 18 residues. The J segment lost 0 bases and the V segment lost 6 bases, leaving 17 bases of the junction unmatched.

The genes are TRBV10-1 and TRBJ2-3; D is undetermined. V was shortened by 6 bases and J by 3 bases, with 10 bases between the two germline ends. This CDR3 comprises 13 residues. Germline V CDR1 and CDR2: WNHNN, SYGVQD (reference sequence). CDR3 amino acids: CASSDIRTDTQYF. The DNA for the CDR3 is TGCGCCAGCAGCGACATACGGACAGATACGCAGTATTTT.

The chain has TRBV19 and TRBJ1-6; D is possibly TRBD1 (5 bases). V lost 1 base and J lost 7, with 11 bases in between. Germline V lookup: CDR1 LNHDA, CDR2 SQIVND (reference sequence). The CDR3 covers 15 residues. The CDR3 here is CASSIGGERNSPLHF. The CDR3 DNA is TGTGCCAGTAGTATAGGGGGGGAAAGGAATTCACCCCTCCACTTT. The full variable domain, with the rest looked up from reference TRBV19 and TRBJ1-6, is DGGITQSPKYLFRKEGQNVTLSCEQNLNHDAMYWYRQDPGQGLRLIYYSQIVNDFQKGDIAEGYSVSREKKESFPLTVTSAQKNPTAFYLCASSIGGERNSPLHFGNGTRLTVT.

This CDR3 reads CATSDTTGSQETQYF. The CDR3 region has the DNA TGTGCCACCAGTGACACGACAGGCAGCCAAGAGACCCAGTACTTC. The V gene is TRBV24-1, the J gene TRBJ2-5, with D perhaps matching TRBD1 (6 bases). V shed 4 bases and J shed 1 base, with 12 bases lying between them. Germline values: CDR1 KGHDR, CDR2 SFDVKD. This CDR3 has 15 amino acids.

The V call is TRBV10-2, the J call TRBJ1-5, with D possibly being TRBD1 (5 bases). The CDR3 spans 17 residues. Germline-derived CDR1 and CDR2 are WSHSY and SAAADI. The germline V and J ends were trimmed by 2 bases and 2 bases, with 16 bases remaining between them. The CDR3 DNA reads as TGCGCCAGCAGTGAGACCGCGGGGGAAAGGGGCAATCAGCCCCAGCATTTT. Its translation: CASSETAGERGNQPQHF.

The CDR3: CASSLDLAGPYEQYF. Here the CDR3 DNA reads TGTGCCAGCAGCTTAGACCTAGCGGGTCCCTACGAGCAGTACTTC. This chain links TRBV7-2 with TRBJ2-7; 8 bases are shared with TRBD2. The CDR3 loop spans 15 amino acids. V dropped 1 base and J dropped 2; count of bases not matched to a gene: 4. CDR1 SGHTA and CDR2 FQGNSA come from the germline V gene.

The V gene is TRBV2, the J gene TRBJ1-2; D is perhaps TRBD1 (5 bases). Trimming stripped 2 bases from V and 6 bases from J, with 13 bases between. Germline values: CDR1 SNHLY, CDR2 FYNNEI. CDR3 size: 14 residues. The CDR3, as DNA: TGTGCCAGCAGTGAAACCTGGCAGGGTGATGGCTACACCTTC. This sequence encodes CASSETWQGDGYTF.

The J gene is TRBJ1-2, the V gene TRBV6-5; a weak D match, TRBD1 (5 bases). This CDR3 comprises 14 residues. The germline gives CDR1 MNHEY, CDR2 SVGAGI. The V and J ends lost 0 bases and 2 bases respectively, with 7 bases between them. The CDR3 nucleotides are TGTGCCAGCAGTTACTCGGAGGGGAACTATGGCTACACCTTC. Protein: CASSYSEGNYGYTF.

The chain combines TRBV6-5 with TRBJ2-7, with 7 bases lining up with TRBD1. This CDR3 has 14 residues. The V gene's germline CDR1 is MNHEY and CDR2 SVGAGI. Unmatched junction bases numbered 7, after V lost 5 bases and J lost 3 bases. The CDR3 here is CASSPQWTGYEQYF. The CDR3 DNA reads TGTGCCAGCAGTCCCCAGTGGACAGGCTACGAGCAGTACTTC.

J is TRBJ1-5 and V is TRBV2; no definite D call. Trimming took off 1 base at V and 0 bases at J, with 7 bases between the two ends. Germline CDR1 and CDR2: SNHLY and FYNNEI. This CDR3 contains 15 residues. CDR3 nucleotides: TGTGCCAGCAGTGAAGGGTCAGTTAGCAATCAGCCCCAGCATTTT. Translation: CASSEGSVSNQPQHF.

In DNA, the CDR3 is TGTGCCTGGAAGGACAGAAACAGCTACGAGCAGTACTTC. Translating gives CAWKDRNSYEQYF. The chain combines TRBV30 with TRBJ2-7; D might be TRBD1 (6 bases). V lost 4 bases and J lost 3, with 13 bases in between. This CDR3 is 13 amino acids long. CDR1 and CDR2 (germline): GTSNPN, SVGIG (reference sequence).

The chain combines TRBV19 with TRBJ2-2; 7 bases are shared with TRBD2. Germline V gene lookup returns CDR1 LNHDA and CDR2 SQIVND (reference sequence). J was trimmed by 9 bases and V by 4 bases; bases with no gene match: 2. The CDR3 is made up of 12 amino acids. The CDR3 spells CASSTGRWELFF. Written as DNA, the CDR3 is TGTGCCAGTAGTACCGGGAGGTGGGAGCTGTTTTTT.

The rearrangement uses TRBV5-6 and TRBJ2-7, with TRBD2 matching over 13 bases. With V trimmed by 2 bases and J by 5 bases, 13 bases remained unmatched. The CDR3 totals 18 residues. Germline V gene data show CDR1 as SGHDT and CDR2 as YYEEEE. CDR3 in DNA: TGTGCCAGCAGCTTAGGAACTAGCGGGAGGGCCAGGGTGGACGAGCAGTACTTC. As protein: CASSLGTSGRARVDEQYF.

The chain is built from TRBV5-6 and TRBJ1-2, with D unclear. The CDR3 is 13 residues long. Trimming left V 4 bases short and J 6 bases short, with 13 bases between. Germline loops: CDR1 SGHDT, CDR2 YYEEEE. The CDR3 DNA is TGTGCCAGCAGCGCGCGGCAGTTGCATGGCTACACCTTC. This encodes CASSARQLHGYTF.

The chain carries TRBV19 and TRBJ1-4; D possibly corresponds to TRBD1 (5 bases). With 1 base removed from V and 1 base from J, the gap between germline ends came to 10 bases. Germline V gene lookup returns CDR1 LNHDA and CDR2 SQIVND (reference sequence). This CDR3 has 16 amino acids. This CDR3 reads CASSIGSGRTNEKLFF. CDR3 DNA sequence: TGTGCCAGTAGTATAGGTTCAGGGCGAACTAATGAAAAACTGTTTTTT. The variable domain in full, completed from reference TRBV19 and TRBJ1-4, reads DGGITQSPKYLFRKEGQNVTLSCEQNLNHDAMYWYRQDPGQGLRLIYYSQIVNDFQKGDIAEGYSVSREKKESFPLTVTSAQKNPTAFYLCASSIGSGRTNEKLFFGSGTQLSVL.

The rearrangement uses TRBV7-3 and TRBJ2-3; D call uncertain. Trimming left V 5 bases short and J 4 bases short, with 16 bases between. Germline loops: CDR1 SGHTA, CDR2 FQGTGA. The CDR3 is made up of 15 amino acids. The CDR3 DNA is TGTGCCAGCAGCCCCACGGCGGTTGACGCAGATACGCAGTATTTT. Translated, it gives CASSPTAVDADTQYF. The full variable domain, its missing parts supplied by reference TRBV7-3 and TRBJ2-3, is GAGVSQTPSNKVTEKGKYVELRCDPISGHTALYWYRQSLGQGPEFLIYFQGTGAADDSGLPNDRFFAVRPEGSVSTLKIQRTERGDSAVYLCASSPTAVDADTQYFGPGTRLTVL.

This rearrangement joins TRBV5-1 to TRBJ2-5; 8 bases match TRBD1. CDR3 length: 15 residues. In germline, CDR1 is SGHRS, CDR2 YFSETQ. V lost 4 bases and J lost 2; bases outside the gene matches: 7. The CDR3 spells CASSDSDRGQETQYF. The CDR3 DNA is TGCGCCAGCAGCGACTCCGACAGGGGTCAAGAGACCCAGTACTTC.

The chain carries TRBV11-2 and TRBJ2-1; no definite D call. The CDR3 loop spans 14 amino acids. Trimming stripped 2 bases from V and 5 bases from J, with 10 bases between. Germline V gene sequence: CDR1 SGHAT, CDR2 FQNNGV. The CDR3 sequence is CASSLSATDNEQFF. The CDR3 region has the DNA TGTGCCAGCAGCTTAAGTGCCACAGACAATGAGCAGTTCTTC.

A single count supports this clone. J is TRBJ1-2 and V is TRBV9; 10 bases are a match to TRBD1. With V trimmed by 4 bases and J by 0 bases, 12 bases remained unmatched. The germline gives CDR1 SGDLS, CDR2 YYNGEE. CDR3 length equals 18 residues. In nucleotides, the CDR3 is TGTGCCAGCAGCCCAAAAACCGGGACAGGGGCCTCTAACTATGGCTACACCTTC. Protein: CASSPKTGTGASNYGYTF.

The chain employs TRBV3-1 (or the pseudogene TRBV3-2) and TRBJ2-1; D gene unclear. Germline CDR1 and CDR2: LGHDT and YNNKEL (reference sequence). The CDR3 spans 14 residues. V was clipped by 0 bases and J by 9 bases, with 12 bases between them. CDR3 bases: TGTGCCAGCAGCCAAGAGCTAAGACTCCCTGAGCAGTTCTTC. Protein sequence: CASSQELRLPEQFF.